The entry that follows covers one T cell receptor (beta chain) sequence. Antigen unknown. The data belong to a study of glioma-infiltrating T cells after dendritic cell vaccination. At the level of the study: Dendritic cells derived from monocytes and pulsed with autologous tumor lysate formed the vaccine.

Time point: after dendritic cell vaccination, including at tumor progression/relapse. Patients had residual fresh-frozen tumor tissue and more than two years of survival data. Study-level findings and limits: Survival was not directly related to TCR clonality in these patients.

The method was immunoSEQ multiplex PCR; TCRdb's version includes in-frame clones alone and lacks a portion of them. This repertoire shows 99,000 or so clones, roughly 90% found once; its top ten account for roughly 2.8%. Sequencing used blood, obtained after dendritic cell vaccination. The origin of this receptor is a human donor with glioblastoma.

The CDR3 protein is CASSLGQGLEETQYF. As DNA, the CDR3 is TGTGCCAGCAGCTTGGGACAGGGTTTAGAGGAGACCCAGTACTTC. This chain connects TRBV5-4 to TRBJ2-5; 7 positions agree with TRBD1. This CDR3 has 15 amino acids. CDR1 SGHNT and CDR2 YYREEE come from the germline V gene (reference sequence). V was pared by 0 bases and J by 5 bases, with 7 bases of the junction left unmatched.